These 15 T cell receptor beta chains share one sample of origin, sequenced in a study of T-cell reconstitution after alpha-beta-depleted transplantation in children. The TCRbeta library incorporated unique molecular identifiers. In TCRdb, the PCR reads were re-called with MiXCR into one record per CDR3 protein. Of 260,000 or so distinct CDR3 sequences detected, around 12% appear once; the ten largest clones hold roughly 2.6%. The input for sequencing was PBMCs from the stem cell graft donor, taken from the stem cell graft. These receptors were obtained from a human donor who donated a stem cell graft to a child with acute lymphoblastic leukemia.

Note on this clonotype: A much larger clonotype is one base distant, so this may be a read error. This sequence joins TRBV7-2 and TRBJ2-7; D is unclear. Germline loops: CDR1 SGHTA, CDR2 FQGNSA. The CDR3 has 13 amino acids. V lost 4 bases, J lost 2 bases, and 9 bases lay in between. The CDR3 is CASSSRTPYEQYF. DNA of the CDR3: TGTGCCAGCAGCTCCCGAACCCCCTACGAGCAGTACTTC.

Many counts were recorded for this clonotype. The chain links TRBV10-3 to TRBJ2-3, with 7 nucleotides matching TRBD2. Germline lookup yields CDR1 ENHRY and CDR2 SYGVKD. The CDR3 extends over 14 amino acids. V gave up 8 bases and J gave up 2 bases; unmatched junction bases: 7. CDR3 in DNA: TGTGCCATCCGGGAAGCGGGAAACACAGATACGCAGTATTTT. Protein product: CAIREAGNTDTQYF.

The chain joins TRBV7-9 to TRBJ2-7; 10 positions agree with TRBD1. The CDR3 is 13 amino acids. Trimming removed 7 bases from V and 2 bases from J; junction bases left unmatched: 2. Germline CDR1 is SEHNR and CDR2 is FQNEAQ (reference sequence). The CDR3 loop is CASTGQGAYEQYF. The DNA of the CDR3 is TGTGCCAGCACAGGACAGGGGGCCTACGAGCAGTACTTC. Supplemented by reference TRBV7-9 and TRBJ2-7, the full variable domain reads DTGVSQNPRHKITKRGQNVTFRCDPISEHNRLYWYRQTLGQGPEFLTYFQNEAQLEKSRLLSDRFSAERPKGSFSTLEIQRTEQGDSAMYLCASTGQGAYEQYFGPGTRLTVT.

A word on this clonotype: A much more abundant neighbour one base away suggests this may be a read error. V usage is TRBV6-5 and J usage is TRBJ1-4; D gene uncertain. Trimming stripped 0 bases from V and 5 bases from J, with 13 bases between. The CDR3 covers 16 residues. Germline loops: CDR1 MNHEY, CDR2 SVGAGI. The CDR3 DNA sequence: TGTGCCAGCAGTTACTCCATGGGGTTGGCGAATGAAAAACTGTTTTTT. Encoded protein: CASSYSMGLANEKLFF.

There are many counts of this clonotype. The CDR3, as DNA: TGTGCCAGCAGCCCCCAGAGGGGTCTAGGGCATGAAAAACTGTTTTTT. It specifies CASSPQRGLGHEKLFF. This chain uses TRBV7-2 with TRBJ1-4, with D perhaps TRBD1 (5 bases). The CDR3 sequence is 16 residues long. The germline V and J ends were trimmed by 5 bases and 6 bases, with 19 bases remaining between them. CDR1 and CDR2 from the germline V gene are SGHTA and FQGNSA. Complete variable domain (other parts from reference TRBV7-2 and TRBJ1-4): GAGVSQSPSNKVTEKGKDVELRCDPISGHTALYWYRQSLGQGLEFLIYFQGNSAPDKSGLPSDRFSAERTGGSVSTLTIQRTQQEDSAVYLCASSPQRGLGHEKLFFGSGTQLSVL.

This clonotype has ten or more counts. V gene TRBV29-1 combines with J gene TRBJ2-7; TRBD1 aligns across 12 bases. The CDR3 spans 14 residues. J gave up 7 bases and V 5 bases, and 9 bases lay outside the gene matches. Per the germline V gene, CDR1 is SQVTM and CDR2 is ANQGSEA. CDR3: CSVPGRDRGREQYF. The CDR3 DNA reads as TGCAGCGTTCCAGGCCGGGACAGGGGGCGTGAGCAGTACTTC.

This clonotype was picked up many times. The genes are TRBV12-3 or TRBV12-4 and TRBJ2-2, with TRBD2 matching 9 bases. V shed 3 bases and J 3 bases; nucleotides not matched to a gene: 2. The CDR3 is 15 amino acids. DNA of the CDR3: TGTGCCAGCAGTTTCCAGCGGGGGGACACCGGGGAGCTGTTTTTT. It codes for CASSFQRGDTGELFF.

This clonotype was seen repeatedly, ten times or more. The chain uses TRBV29-1 and TRBJ1-3, with D perhaps matching TRBD1 (5 bases). Trimming shortened V by 3 bases and J by 2 bases, and 17 bases separated the two germline ends. The CDR3 has 16 residues. Per the germline V gene, CDR1 is SQVTM and CDR2 is ANQGSEA. The CDR3, as DNA: TGCAGCGTTGATGGGGGAGGGCGGGATCCTGGAAACACCATATATTTT. This gives the protein CSVDGGGRDPGNTIYF. The full variable domain, rest sourced from reference TRBV29-1 and TRBJ1-3, is SAVISQKPSRDICQRGTSLTIQCQVDSQVTMMFWYRQQPGQSLTLIATANQGSEATYESGFVIDKFPISRPNLTFSTLTVSNMSPEDSSIYLCSVDGGGRDPGNTIYFGEGSWLTVV.

This clonotype was seen many times. The chain recombines TRBV4-2 with TRBJ1-5, with D uncertain. CDR1 is LGHNA, CDR2 YNFKEQ, per germline. V gave up 5 bases and J gave up 5 bases, with 7 bases separating them. The CDR3 length is 12 residues. The DNA of the CDR3 is TGTGCCAGCAGCGGTCGTGATCAGCCCCAGCATTTT. This translates into CASSGRDQPQHF.

Ten or more counts support this clonotype. The chain is built from TRBV12-5 and TRBJ1-1; no clear D gene. Trimming stripped 1 base from V and 0 bases from J, with 6 bases between. There are 14 residues in the CDR3. Per germline, CDR1 LGHNT and CDR2 FRNRAP. CDR3 bases: TGTGCTAGTGGTTTGGGTTCTGTGAACACTGAAGCTTTCTTT. This translates into CASGLGSVNTEAFF.

A few counts support this clonotype. The chain couples TRBV4-2 to TRBJ2-7; D unresolved. Per the germline V gene, CDR1 is LGHNA and CDR2 is YNFKEQ. V was shortened by 2 bases and J by 0 bases, with 11 bases between the two germline ends. CDR3 length: 15 residues. DNA for the CDR3: TGTGCCAGCAGCCAATCCCAGGCAATCTCCTACGAGCAGTACTTC. Residues: CASSQSQAISYEQYF.

This clonotype came up a few times. The chain joins TRBV7-2 to TRBJ2-5, with 12 bases identical to TRBD2. Germline loops: CDR1 SGHTA, CDR2 FQGNSA. The V segment lost 3 bases and the J segment 5 bases; nucleotides outside the gene matches: 4. CDR3 length equals 15 residues. The CDR3 protein is CASSFLAGGLETQYF. CDR3 sequence (DNA): TGTGCCAGCAGCTTCCTAGCGGGAGGGCTGGAGACCCAGTACTTC.

As for this clonotype: A read error may be the cause here, since a much bigger clone is one base away. V is TRBV10-3 and J is TRBJ2-5; TRBD2 matches 13 bases. This CDR3 is 17 amino acids long. Germline V gene data show CDR1 as ENHRY and CDR2 as SYGVKD. This CDR3 reads CAISGGTSGNLGETKYF. The CDR3 coding sequence is TGTGCCATCAGTGGGGGGACTAGCGGGAATCTTGGAGAGACCAAGTACTTC.

In its sample, this clonotype was seen many times. V gene TRBV24-1 combines with J gene TRBJ2-3; 9 bases are shared with TRBD2. CDR3 length equals 15 residues. V lost 9 bases to trimming and J lost 3 bases; unmatched junction nucleotides: 9. Germline V CDR1 and CDR2: KGHDR, SFDVKD. CDR3 protein: CATGDLAGLTDTQYF. As DNA, the CDR3 is TGTGCCACCGGGGATCTAGCGGGACTGACAGATACGCAGTATTTT.

In its sample, this clonotype was seen many times. The rearrangement joins TRBV7-2 to TRBJ2-1, with D possibly TRBD2 on 6 matching bases. The germline V and J ends were trimmed by 0 bases and 4 bases, with 7 bases remaining between them. Germline V lookup: CDR1 SGHTA, CDR2 FQGNSA. There are 14 residues in the CDR3. CDR3 nucleotide sequence: TGTGCCAGCAGCTTAGCGGGGGGTTACAATGAGCAGTTCTTC. This translates into CASSLAGGYNEQFF.